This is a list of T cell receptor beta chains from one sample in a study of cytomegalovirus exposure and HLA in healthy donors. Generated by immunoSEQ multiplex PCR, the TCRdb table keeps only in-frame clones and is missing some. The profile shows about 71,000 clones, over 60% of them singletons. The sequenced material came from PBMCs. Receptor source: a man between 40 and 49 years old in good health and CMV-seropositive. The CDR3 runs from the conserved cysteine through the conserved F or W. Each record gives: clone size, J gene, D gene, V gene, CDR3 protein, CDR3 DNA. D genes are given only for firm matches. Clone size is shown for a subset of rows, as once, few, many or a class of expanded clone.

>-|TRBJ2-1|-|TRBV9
CASSGSPTEMQFF
TGTGCCAGCAGCGGGAGTCCCACCGAAATGCAGTTCTTC
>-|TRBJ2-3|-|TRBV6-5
CASRYSEVSTDTQYF
TGTGCCAGCAGATACTCAGAGGTCTCCACAGATACGCAGTATTTT
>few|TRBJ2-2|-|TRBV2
CASSQDYTGELFF
TGTGCCAGCAGTCAGGACTATACCGGGGAGCTGTTTTTT
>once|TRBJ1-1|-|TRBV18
CASSPQVGQNTEAFF
TGTGCCAGCTCACCACAAGTCGGACAGAACACTGAAGCTTTCTTT
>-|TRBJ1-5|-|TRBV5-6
CASAAGINQPQHF
TGTGCCAGCGCTGCAGGGATCAATCAGCCCCAGCATTTT
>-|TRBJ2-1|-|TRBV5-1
CASSSGLTPRINEQFF
TGCGCCAGCAGCTCCGGACTAACCCCCCGTATTAATGAGCAGTTCTTC
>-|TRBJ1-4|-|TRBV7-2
CASSDTRGIGEKLFF
TGTGCCAGCAGTGATACCAGGGGTATTGGTGAAAAACTGTTTTTT
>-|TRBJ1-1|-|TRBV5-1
CASSLPEAFF
TGCGCCAGCAGCTTGCCGGAAGCTTTCTTT
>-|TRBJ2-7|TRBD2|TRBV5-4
CASSLGGTSGRNEQYF
TGTGCCAGCAGCTTGGGGGGGACTAGCGGGAGAAACGAGCAGTACTTC
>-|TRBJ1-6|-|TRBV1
CTSSPGQGSTYYNSPLHF
TGCACCAGCAGCCCGGGACAGGGATCTACTTACTATAATTCACCCCTCCACTTT
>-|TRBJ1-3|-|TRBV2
CASSEGRSGNTIYF
TGTGCCAGCAGTGAAGGGAGATCTGGAAACACCATATATTTT
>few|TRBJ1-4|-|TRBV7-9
CASQESEKLFF
TGTGCCAGCCAAGAGAGTGAAAAACTGTTTTTT
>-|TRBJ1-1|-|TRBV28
CASGDPGRGTEAFF
TGTGCCAGCGGGGACCCCGGGCGGGGTACTGAAGCTTTCTTT
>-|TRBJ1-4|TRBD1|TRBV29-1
CSATTGVNEKLFF
TGCAGCGCTACTACAGGGGTCAATGAAAAACTGTTTTTT
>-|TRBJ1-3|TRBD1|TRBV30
CAWSPHGTAGNTIYF
TGTGCCTGGAGTCCTCACGGGACAGCTGGAAACACCATATATTTT
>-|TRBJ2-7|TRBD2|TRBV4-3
CASSQQGSSGGLTYEQYF
TGCGCCAGCAGCCAACAGGGGTCTAGCGGGGGGCTCACCTACGAGCAGTACTTC
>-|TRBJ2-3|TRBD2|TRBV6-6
CASSVLAGGTDTQYF
TGTGCCAGCAGTGTACTAGCGGGAGGGACAGATACGCAGTATTTT
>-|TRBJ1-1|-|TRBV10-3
CAISGGGGNTEAFF
TGTGCCATCAGTGGAGGGGGTGGGAACACTGAAGCTTTCTTT
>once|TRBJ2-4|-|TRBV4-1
CASSDRAKNIQYF
TGCGCCAGCAGCGACAGAGCCAAAAACATTCAGTACTTC
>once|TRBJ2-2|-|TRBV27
CASSVTANTGELFF
TGTGCCAGCAGTGTGACAGCGAACACCGGGGAGCTGTTTTTT
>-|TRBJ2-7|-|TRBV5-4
CASSRQGGDEQYF
TGTGCCAGCAGCCGACAGGGAGGCGACGAGCAGTACTTC
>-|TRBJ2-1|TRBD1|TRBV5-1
CASSHRTGGDEQFF
TGCGCCAGCAGCCACAGGACAGGGGGCGATGAGCAGTTCTTC
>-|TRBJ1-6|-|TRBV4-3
CASSQDSGVYNSPLHF
TGCGCCAGCAGCCAAGATTCAGGGGTCTATAATTCACCCCTCCACTTT
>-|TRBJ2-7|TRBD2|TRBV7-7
CASSLAKAGGTYEQYF
TGTGCTAGCAGCTTAGCGAAAGCGGGGGGCACCTACGAGCAGTACTTC
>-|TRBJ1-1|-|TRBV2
CASSDRNGLNGAEAFF
TGTGCCAGCAGTGATAGGAACGGGCTCAACGGGGCTGAAGCTTTCTTT
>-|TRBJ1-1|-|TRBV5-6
CASSVDLQGPNTEAFF
TGTGCCAGCAGCGTGGACCTTCAGGGGCCCAACACTGAAGCTTTCTTT
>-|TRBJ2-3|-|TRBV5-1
CATSEDGRGIDTQYF
TGCGCCACCTCAGAGGACGGGAGAGGGATAGATACGCAGTATTTT
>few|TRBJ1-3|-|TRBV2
CASSELGAFIGNTIYF
TGTGCCAGCAGTGAATTAGGGGCCTTCATTGGAAACACCATATATTTT
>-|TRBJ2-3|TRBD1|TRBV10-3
CASAVSDRAQDTQYF
TGTGCCTCAGCGGTATCGGACAGGGCTCAAGATACGCAGTATTTT
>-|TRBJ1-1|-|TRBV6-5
CASTPPTGDEAFF
TGTGCCAGCACCCCCCCGACAGGAGATGAAGCTTTCTTT
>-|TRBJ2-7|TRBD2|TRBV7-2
CASSSFGAGDYEQYF
TGTGCCAGCAGCTCTTTCGGAGCGGGGGACTACGAGCAGTACTTC
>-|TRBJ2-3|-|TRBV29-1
CSVEVKGITDTQYF
TGCAGCGTTGAAGTAAAGGGGATAACAGATACGCAGTATTTT
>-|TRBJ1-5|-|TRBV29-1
CSVGGNNQPQHF
TGCAGCGTGGGAGGGAATAATCAGCCCCAGCATTTT
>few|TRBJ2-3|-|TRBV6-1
CASSEEGHTDTQYF
TGTGCCAGCAGTGAGGAGGGCCACACAGATACGCAGTATTTT
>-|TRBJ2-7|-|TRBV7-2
CASRTQGGHIYEQYF
TGTGCCAGCAGAACCCAGGGCGGACATATTTACGAGCAGTACTTC
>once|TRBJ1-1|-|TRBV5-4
CASSFGGGGMTEAFF
TGTGCCAGCAGCTTTGGAGGGGGGGGCATGACTGAAGCTTTCTTT
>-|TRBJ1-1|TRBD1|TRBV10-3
CAISIADRVNTEAFF
TGTGCCATCAGTATTGCGGACAGGGTGAACACTGAAGCTTTCTTT
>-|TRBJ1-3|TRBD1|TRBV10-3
CAISDLTGAGNTIYF
TGTGCCATCAGTGATCTGACAGGGGCTGGAAACACCATATATTTT
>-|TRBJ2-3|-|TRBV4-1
CASSQKRGASDTQYF
TGCGCCAGCAGCCAAAAAAGAGGAGCATCAGATACGCAGTATTTT
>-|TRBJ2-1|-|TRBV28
CASSQGFNEQFF
TGTGCCAGCAGCCAGGGGTTCAATGAGCAGTTCTTC